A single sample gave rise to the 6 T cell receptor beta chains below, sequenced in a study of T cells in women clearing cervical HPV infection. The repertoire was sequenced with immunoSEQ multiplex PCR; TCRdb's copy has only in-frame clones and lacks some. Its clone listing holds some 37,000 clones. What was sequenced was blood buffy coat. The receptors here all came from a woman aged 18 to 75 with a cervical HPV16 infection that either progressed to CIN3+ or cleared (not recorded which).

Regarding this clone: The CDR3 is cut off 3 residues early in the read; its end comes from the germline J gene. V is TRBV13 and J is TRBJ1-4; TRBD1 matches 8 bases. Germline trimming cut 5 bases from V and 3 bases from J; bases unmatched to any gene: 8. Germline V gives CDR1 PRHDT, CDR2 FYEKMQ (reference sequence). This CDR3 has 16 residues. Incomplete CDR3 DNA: TGTGCCAGCAGCCAAAGGACAGGGTTAGCTAATGAAAAA. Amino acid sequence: CASSQRTGLANEK. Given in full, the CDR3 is CASSQRTGLANEKLFF.

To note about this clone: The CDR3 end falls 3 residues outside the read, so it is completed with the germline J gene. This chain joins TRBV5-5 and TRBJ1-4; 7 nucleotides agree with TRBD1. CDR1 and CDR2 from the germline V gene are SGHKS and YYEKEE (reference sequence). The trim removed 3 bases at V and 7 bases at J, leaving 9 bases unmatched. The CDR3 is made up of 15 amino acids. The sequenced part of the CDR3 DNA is TGTGCCAGCAGCTCGAAGGGGGCGCAAGGTGAAAAA. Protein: CASSSKGAQGEK. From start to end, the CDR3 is CASSSKGAQGEKLFF.

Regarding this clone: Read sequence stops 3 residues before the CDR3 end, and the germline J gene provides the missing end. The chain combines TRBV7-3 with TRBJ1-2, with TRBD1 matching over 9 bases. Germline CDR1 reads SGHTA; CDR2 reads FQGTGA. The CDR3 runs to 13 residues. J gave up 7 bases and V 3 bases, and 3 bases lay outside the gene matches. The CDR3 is CASSFRDRVGYTF. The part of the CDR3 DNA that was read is TGTGCCAGCAGCTTCCGGGACAGGGTTGGC.

CDR3 bases read: TGCGCCAGCAGCTTTGGGACAGAAGGGGATACG. This gives the protein CASSFGTEGDT. The entire CDR3 sequence reads CASSFGTEGDTQYF. The V call is TRBV5-1, the J call TRBJ2-3, with 7 bases matching TRBD1. Coverage ceases 3 residues before the CDR3 finishes, and the germline J gene fills in the end. V lost 2 bases and J lost 6; bases outside the gene matches: 6. The CDR3 is made up of 14 amino acids. From germline, CDR1 is SGHRS and CDR2 YFSETQ.

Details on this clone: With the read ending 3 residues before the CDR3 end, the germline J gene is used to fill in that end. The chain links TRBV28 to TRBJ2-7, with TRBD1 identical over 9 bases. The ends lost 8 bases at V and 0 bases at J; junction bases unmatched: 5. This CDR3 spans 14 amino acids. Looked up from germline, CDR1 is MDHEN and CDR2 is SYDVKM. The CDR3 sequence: CASRGQGSSYEQYF. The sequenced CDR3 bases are TGTGCCAGCCGGGGACAGGGTAGCTCCTACGAG.

CDR3 residues: CASSHLSGTIYNEQFF. The CDR3 bases that were read are TGTGCCAGCAGTCATCTTAGCGGGACAATTTACAATGAG. The chain joins TRBV6-2 or TRBV6-3 to TRBJ2-1, with 8 positions matching TRBD2. The read comes to an end 3 residues before the CDR3 does, leaving the germline J gene to fill in the end. Trimming took 5 bases from V and 4 from J; bases not matched to a gene: 10. The germline V gene encodes CDR1 MNHEY and CDR2 SVGEGT. The CDR3 length is 16 residues.